This T cell receptor (beta chain) comes out of a study of vaccination and CD4 T cells after COVID-19 (dated by TCRdb to 2021 to 2024). About the study as a whole: Every convalescent patient had a positive nasal swab PCR test for SARS-CoV-2, with mild disease in several patients and severe disease in one. Two doses of either the Pfizer-BioNTech BNT162b2 vaccine (n=8) or the Moderna mRNA-1273 vaccine (n=2) were administered to participants. Post-COVID blood samples from convalescent patients were collected a median of roughly 100 days after diagnosis, with a range of roughly 35 to 180 days. For stimulating the cultures, overlapping spike peptide pools were used, derived from SARS-CoV-2 as well as from the common cold coronaviruses HCoV-NL63, HCoV-OC43 and HCoV-229E. As controls, cultures received a CEFX viral epitope pool (the positive control), an HIV-1 Nef peptide pool (the negative control), or no peptide at all. Post-vaccine blood samples were obtained a median of approximately 74 days after the second vaccine dose, with a range of roughly 12 to 250 days. Six males and four females were included in the convalescent cohort, with two Hispanic individuals, seven Caucasians, two Asians and one multiracial person represented. The spike-specific CD4+ TCR repertoire was compared before and after mRNA vaccination in about nine COVID-19 convalescent patients and a few infection-naive healthy vaccine recipients.

To prepare the library, PCR was applied. DNA from cultured CD4+ T cells was subjected to TCR sequencing with the Oncomine TCR Beta short-read assay at the Johns Hopkins FTIC core. The QIAamp micro DNA kit was used to extract genomic DNA from the cultured CD4+ T cells. Oncomine TCR Beta libraries from cultured CD4+ T cells were pooled using unique dual indexes and sequenced on an Illumina iSeq 100. The authors' pipeline ran thus. Non-productive sequences were filtered out, and CDR3s that did not start with C, did not end with F or W, or were shorter than 7 amino acids were discarded. Antigen-specific clonotypes were identified using the MANAFEST web application through comparison of peptide-stimulated wells with reference and other culture wells. Positive clones required FDR below 0.05, an odds ratio above 5, and productive frequency above 0.1% in at least two of three replicate wells. A clonotype was classed as cross-reactive if the clonotype showed significant expansion both in SARS-CoV-2 spike wells and in at least one common cold coronavirus spike condition. Levenshtein distances (stringdist) and unrooted phylogenetic trees (ape) in R version 3.6.1 were used to assess CDR3 homology. TCRdb reran the public reads through fastp at Q25 and MiXCR, keeping productive beta chains. Each entry is one CDR3 protein sequence, shown with its most common DNA and genes. The V and J calls and clone size come from TCRdb's table, not from the authors' own analysis. The sample records more than 15,000 distinct CDR3 sequences, 45% to 65% of which are singletons. About 30% of the sample is held by the ten biggest clonotypes.

With respect to this clonotype: Its antigen has not been determined. No quality values exist for individual bases; no much larger clone is one base distant.

The treatment or condition tag for this specimen amounts to: approximately 10-day PBMC culture with coronavirus spike peptide pools or control peptides (ViraFEST assay). The study used the ViraFEST assay, which expanded antigen-specific T cells with peptide pools and then identified expanded clonotypes by TCR sequencing. The positive SARS-CoV-2 PCR tests of the convalescent patients were dated from March to December 2020, before the Alpha, Beta and Delta variants emerged in the United States. PBMCs were cultured at fewer than 2.5 million per well in IMDM supplemented with roughly 5% human AB serum and roughly 10 IU/ml IL-2, with around 10 ug/ml peptide pools added. On days 3 and 7, half of the culture medium was replaced with fresh IL-2-containing medium. After ten to eleven days of culture, CD4+ T cells were isolated by negative selection using the EasySep CD4+ T cell isolation kit. PBMCs were separated from whole blood using Ficoll-Paque Plus gradient centrifugation and then either used fresh or cryopreserved at -140C. Each culture condition was generally run in triplicate wells.

Taken from cysteine to phenylalanine, the CDR3 has 13 residues. Just the 39-base CDR3 DNA is kept, in frame starting at base 1. V is shortened by 4 bases, J by 9 bases, and the region joining them spans 17 bases. According to the germline V gene, CDR1 reads SGHRS and CDR2 reads YFSETQ. The research as a whole found: An increase in the median number of SARS-CoV-2-reactive clonotypes from roughly 20 after infection to 38 after vaccination was observed, but the change was not found to be significant. Only a relatively small number of convalescent patients were included in the study, and early timepoints following natural infection were not analyzed. Among the post-vaccine SARS-CoV-2-reactive clones in convalescent patients, a median 86.3% showed up only after vaccination, which suggests vaccine-specific priming. Of the vaccine-specific clones found in convalescent patients, nearly all (304 of 307) were mono-reactive for SARS-CoV-2 spike instead of being cross-reactive with common cold coronaviruses.

The source was cultured CD4+ T cells from blood, collected after SARS-CoV-2 vaccination. The sequence came from a human donor with COVID-19. Rearrangement joined TRBV5-1 to TRBJ2-7; a tentative D call is TRBD1 (6 bases match). At the DNA level, the sequence is TGCGCCAGCAGCCTCGGGACAATCCGAGTGCAGTACTTC. Translated, it gives CASSLGTIRVQYF.